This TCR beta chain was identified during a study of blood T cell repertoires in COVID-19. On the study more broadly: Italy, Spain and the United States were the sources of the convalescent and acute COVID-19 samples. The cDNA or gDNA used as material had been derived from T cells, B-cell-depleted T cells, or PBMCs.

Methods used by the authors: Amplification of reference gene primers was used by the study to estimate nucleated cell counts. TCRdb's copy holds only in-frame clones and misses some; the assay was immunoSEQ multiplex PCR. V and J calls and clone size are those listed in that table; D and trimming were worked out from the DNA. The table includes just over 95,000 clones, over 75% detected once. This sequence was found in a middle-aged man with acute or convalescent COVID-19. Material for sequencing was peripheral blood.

CDR3 coding DNA: TGTGCCAGCAGCCAAGATTTGGGGAGGGACCGCTATGGCTACACCTTC. This codes for CASSQDLGRDRYGYTF. This chain uses TRBV3-1 (or the pseudogene TRBV3-2) with TRBJ1-2; D is possibly TRBD1 (5 bases). The CDR3 loop spans 16 amino acids. V dropped 0 bases and J dropped 4 bases, with 15 bases sitting between them. Germline CDR1 and CDR2: LGHDT and YNNKEL (reference sequence).